This TCR beta chain was captured by sequencing in a study of OX40 agonist ivuxolimab in advanced cancers. At the level of the whole study: Ivuxolimab, which targeted the costimulatory receptor OX40 (CD134), was an agonistic, fully human IgG2 monoclonal antibody. A male proportion of around 81% and a mean age of approximately 58 years, ranging from roughly 20 to 80, were recorded for the dose-escalation cohort. The paper covers the monotherapy dose-escalation part of the phase I ivuxolimab trial, which included N of about 50 patients. Of the approximately 54 dose-escalation patients, hepatocellular carcinoma was present in 19, melanoma in roughly 15, renal cell carcinoma in 9 and head and neck cancer in 9. Peripheral TCRbeta sequencing was intended to test whether TCR sequence diversity was altered and clonal T-cell expansion was caused by ivuxolimab. Intravenous ivuxolimab was administered to patients every 2 weeks at six dose levels: 0.01, 0.1, 0.3, 1.5, 3 and 10 mg/kg. Partial responses were achieved by three dose-escalation patients, of whom one had hepatocellular carcinoma and two had cutaneous melanoma. Prior anti-PD-1, anti-PD-L1 or anti-CTLA-4 therapy was permitted, and 40% to 50% of dose-escalation patients had received checkpoint inhibitors.

Patients with a history of autoimmune disease or receiving systemic immunosuppression were excluded from the trial. Peripheral blood for TCR sequencing was collected from all dose cohorts at baseline, on cycle 4 day 1, and on cycle 7 day 1. The samples were taken from a phase I, first-in-human, multicenter, open-label dose-escalation trial of ivuxolimab. Adults with locally advanced or metastatic melanoma, renal cell carcinoma, hepatocellular carcinoma or head and neck squamous cell carcinoma were enrolled in the trial. Before TCR sequencing, CD4+ T cells and CD8+ T cells were sorted from peripheral blood as separate populations. The CDR3 starts with the cysteine, ends with the phenylalanine, and has 15 residues. Solely the CDR3 DNA is kept, with 45 bases framed from the first base. Based on the germline V gene (reference sequence), the CDR1 and CDR2 sequences are SGHNT and YYREEE. At the junction V is shortened by 2 bases and J by 4 bases; bases outside the gene matches: 6.

The paper as a whole reports these results and caveats: Antigen specificity was not determined for the clonally expanded peripheral T cells. In the 0.1-3.0 mg/kg groups, partial responders were among the patients with the lowest normalized peripheral clonal expansion, particularly in CD8+ T cells. At doses of 0.1 to 3.0 mg/kg, clonal expansion of both CD4+ and CD8+ T cells in blood was seen between baseline and week 6. After ivuxolimab, more expanded clones were found on average in CD8+ T cells than in CD4+ T cells. Low levels of normalized T-cell clonal expansion were also seen in some nonresponding patients.

Genomic DNA was extracted from sorted cells for sequencing of the TCRbeta CDR3 region. The immunoSEQ Assay was used to sequence the TCRbeta CDR3 regions. TCRdb carries this immuneACCESS record with in-frame sequences only. Its versions omit some clonotypes, under half of them owing to an unresolved V gene in the studies checked, with the rest unexplained. This sample lists about 77,000 clones; around 87% were detected once. The top ten clones comprise approximately 6.2% of the sample. Concerning this clone: Which antigen it targets is not known. The sample holds no much larger clone one base away, and base qualities are not on file.

Rearrangement joined TRBV5-4 to TRBJ2-7; the junction holds 10 bases that match TRBD1. The sequences come from CD4+ or CD8+ T cells sorted from blood, collected in a trial of the OX40 agonist ivuxolimab. The clonotype comes from an adult with an advanced solid tumor such as melanoma, head and neck, liver or kidney cancer. The CDR3 region reads CASSLPGQGTYEQYF. The bases are TGTGCCAGCAGCTTACCGGGACAGGGGACGTACGAGCAGTACTTC.